Here is one TCR beta chain with its context. The sample is drawn from a study of T cells in localized non-small cell lung cancer. Repertoires were generated with immunoSEQ multiplex PCR, while TCRdb's copy carries only in-frame clones and drops some. The sample lists about 48,000 clones, around 77% occurring once. Germline CDR1 and CDR2: SEHNR and FQNEAQ (reference sequence). This CDR3 spans 13 amino acids. Trimming removed 1 base at V and 4 bases at J, with 7 bases between. The clonotype originates from a man between 40 and 75 years old with stage I squamous cell lung carcinoma. The source material was peripheral blood, sampled before any cancer treatment. The chain has TRBV7-9 and TRBJ1-2; D remains unclear. The CDR3 sequence: CASSLDTTYGYTF. In DNA, the CDR3 is TGTGCCAGCAGCTTAGATACGACCTATGGCTACACCTTC.